Listed below are T cell receptor beta chains from one sample, sequenced in a study of cytomegalovirus exposure and HLA in healthy donors. The assay was immunoSEQ multiplex PCR, and TCRdb's table has in-frame clones only and misses some. The table shows 100,000 to 120,000 clones, with about 77% occurring only once. The sample comprised PBMCs. The receptor source for this set is a woman aged 25 to 39 in good health and CMV-seropositive. CDR3s include the opening cysteine and the closing phenylalanine or tryptophan. A D gene is named only where the DNA matches it firmly. Only some rows state a clone size, as once, few, many or a class for expanded clones.

D,V,size,J,DNA,CDR3
.,TRBV5-6,.,TRBJ2-1,TGTGCCAGCAGCTTGGCCGGGACCTACAATGAGCAGTTCTTC,CASSLAGTYNEQFF
.,TRBV11-2,.,TRBJ1-1,TGTGCCAGCAGCCGGCGGGGGGTTATGAACACTGAAGCTTTCTTT,CASSRRGVMNTEAFF
.,TRBV4-1,.,TRBJ1-2,TGCGCCAGCAGCCCAACCTCCGGGACAACGAACTATGGCTACACCTTC,CASSPTSGTTNYGYTF
.,TRBV11-3,.,TRBJ1-6,TGTGCCAGCAGTTCCCGGCAGGGTGATTCACCCCTCCACTTT,CASSSRQGDSPLHF
TRBD1,TRBV5-1,few,TRBJ1-5,TGCGCCAGCAGCCCAGACAGGGGCAATCAGCCCCAGCATTTT,CASSPDRGNQPQHF
TRBD1,TRBV18,.,TRBJ2-2,TGTGCCAGCTCACGGGACAGGGGAACAACGAACACCGGGGAGCTGTTTTTT,CASSRDRGTTNTGELFF
.,TRBV5-5,.,TRBJ1-4,TGTGCCAGCAGCTTGGGGACAGACTCGAATGAAAAACTGTTTTTT,CASSLGTDSNEKLFF
.,TRBV6-1,.,TRBJ2-7,TGTGCCTTTGGGGGCAGATCCTACGAGCAGTACTTC,CAFGGRSYEQYF
TRBD2,TRBV4-2,.,TRBJ2-2,TGTGCCAGCAGCCGGAACAGCGGGGGTAACACCGGGGAGCTGTTTTTT,CASSRNSGGNTGELFF
.,TRBV19,.,TRBJ2-3,TGTGCCAGTAGGCCGGAAGGGGGCACAGATACGCAGTATTTT,CASRPEGGTDTQYF
.,TRBV15,.,TRBJ2-5,TGTGCCACCAGCACCCCTTCGGGACTCCCGAGTGGTGCGACCCAGTACTTC,CATSTPSGLPSGATQYF
TRBD1,TRBV5-5,once,TRBJ1-1,TGTGCCAGCAGCTTGAAAGACAGGGACACTGAAGCTTTCTTT,CASSLKDRDTEAFF
.,TRBV27,.,TRBJ1-2,TGTGCCAGCAGTTTATACGGGGTAGGCGACTATGGCTACACCTTC,CASSLYGVGDYGYTF
TRBD2,TRBV10-3,.,TRBJ2-7,TGTGCCATCAGTGGAGGGGCTAGCGGGCACGAGCAGTACTTC,CAISGGASGHEQYF
TRBD2,TRBV7-3,.,TRBJ2-1,TGTGCCAGCAGCCCCAGAGCGGGAGCCTACTACAATGAGCAGTTCTTC,CASSPRAGAYYNEQFF
.,TRBV5-1,few,TRBJ2-1,TGCGCCAGCAGCCCGGACAGTCTTGAGCAGTTCTTC,CASSPDSLEQFF
TRBD1,TRBV13,.,TRBJ1-1,TGTGCCAGCAGCTCCGCCATACAGGGGACGAACACTGAAGCTTTCTTT,CASSSAIQGTNTEAFF
.,TRBV12-1,.,TRBJ2-7,TGTGCCAGCACCCATACCGGGACTAGCGGGATCTGCGAGCAGTACTTC,CASTHTGTSGICEQYF
TRBD1,TRBV5-1,.,TRBJ1-2,TGCGCCAGCAGCTTGCTTCCGGGACAGGAAGAGGAAGGCTACACCTTC,CASSLLPGQEEEGYTF
.,TRBV11-3,.,TRBJ1-2,TGTGCCAGCAGCTTAAACACTAACTATGGCTACACCTTC,CASSLNTNYGYTF
.,TRBV5-1,.,TRBJ2-1,TGCGCCAGCAGCCTGGGGCCGGGCATCGGGGATGAGCAGTTCTTC,CASSLGPGIGDEQFF
TRBD1,TRBV5-1,.,TRBJ2-4,TGCGCCAGCAGCACCGGGACAGGGCTGAACATTCAGTACTTC,CASSTGTGLNIQYF
TRBD1,TRBV10-1,.,TRBJ1-1,TGCGCCAGCAGACCCGGGACAGCAAACACTGAAGCTTTCTTT,CASRPGTANTEAFF
.,TRBV10-1,.,TRBJ1-2,TGCGCCAGCAGCGGCGGGCCCAACTATGGCTACACCTTC,CASSGGPNYGYTF
.,TRBV18,.,TRBJ2-3,TGTGCCAGCTCACCGAAGTTTGTGGCAGACACAGATACGCAGTATTTT,CASSPKFVADTDTQYF
TRBD2,TRBV7-3,.,TRBJ2-1,TGTGCCAGCAGCTTAGACAGGACTAGCGGGGGGCCGAGCTCCTACAATGAGCAGTTCTTC,CASSLDRTSGGPSSYNEQFF
TRBD2,TRBV30,.,TRBJ2-7,TGTGCCTACACGGGACTACCTTCCGAGCAGTACTTC,CAYTGLPSEQYF
.,TRBV20-1,.,TRBJ2-1,TGCAGTGCTAGAGATACTCCGGAGCAGTTCTTC,CSARDTPEQFF
.,TRBV4-1,.,TRBJ2-5,TGCGCCAGCAGCCAAAGCTGGTGGGAGACCCAGTACTTC,CASSQSWWETQYF
.,TRBV2,.,TRBJ1-5,TGTGCCAGCATCCGGGAGGTAGGTCAGCCCCAGCATTTT,CASIREVGQPQHF
.,TRBV10-1,few,TRBJ1-1,TGCGCCAGCAGTCCCCACCAGGCAGGGTCCGCTGAAGCTTTCTTT,CASSPHQAGSAEAFF
.,TRBV6-6,.,TRBJ1-1,TGTGCCAGCAGCCTCCCTTCGTCGAACACTGAAGCTTTCTTT,CASSLPSSNTEAFF
TRBD2,TRBV4-1,.,TRBJ2-3,TGCGCCAGCAGCCAAGATAGGACCGGGTGGGGACTAGCGGGTCGGGATACGCAGTATTTT,CASSQDRTGWGLAGRDTQYF
.,TRBV29-1,.,TRBJ1-1,TGCAGCGTGAGGGAGGGCCCGCGGACTGAAGCTTTCTTT,CSVREGPRTEAFF
.,TRBV4-1,few,TRBJ1-4,TGCGCCAGCAGCCATCCATGGCGTGGGGGGGGAAATGAAAAACTGTTTTTT,CASSHPWRGGGNEKLFF
.,TRBV9,.,TRBJ2-5,TGTGCCAGCAGCGTTGTTGGGAGCTGGGAGACCCAGTACTTC,CASSVVGSWETQYF
.,TRBV7-3,.,TRBJ1-1,TGTGCCAGCAGCTTAGCCCCGGGTAACACTGAAGCTTTCTTT,CASSLAPGNTEAFF